The T cell receptor (beta chain) under discussion was sequenced for a study of PD-1 blockade in classical Hodgkin lymphoma. Of note for this clone: Antigen unknown.

TCRdb keeps only in-frame clones here, not all; method: immunoSEQ multiplex PCR. The table shows around 91,000 clones, with roughly 90% occurring only once. General study points: It was CD4+ TCR diversity, not CD8+, that rose significantly by C4D1. Whoever responded completely had baseline diversity much like that seen in newly diagnosed patients. Relative to healthy donors, newly diagnosed patients reportedly had lower baseline TCR diversity, which was reported as lower still in relapsed/refractory patients. Why the repertoires differ is still unclear, perhaps disease activity or prior therapy.

Every patient relapsed after autologous stem cell transplantation, and brentuximab vedotin exposure varied. Specimen: peripheral blood mononuclear cells (PBMCs), collected at baseline. The TCR originated in a human donor with classical Hodgkin lymphoma.

The CDR3 sequence is CASSYRTAKDTQYF. CDR3 nucleotides: TGTGCCAGCAGTTACCGGACAGCGAAAGATACGCAGTATTTT. The chain recombines TRBV6-5 with TRBJ2-3; D is possibly TRBD1 (6 bases). Trimming stripped 2 bases from V and 5 bases from J, with 11 bases between. Germline V lookup: CDR1 MNHEY, CDR2 SVGAGI. The length of the CDR3 is 14 residues.